This T cell receptor (beta chain) appears in the sequencing data of a study of early T cells in non-severe SARS-CoV-2 infection. Study as a whole: Unsorted whole blood bulk RNA was sequenced, with unpaired chains.

Individual cDNA molecules carried attached unique molecular identifiers. TCRdb reanalysed the 5' RACE reads using MiXCR and keeps one entry per CDR3 protein. The sample contains about 81,000 distinct CDR3 sequences, more than 5% of which appear only once. This clonotype was detected ten times or more. The antigen is undetermined. V trimming: 5 bases; J trimming: 2 bases; junction bases outside the gene matches: 6. This CDR3 comprises 16 residues. Germline assignment: CDR1 SGHVS and CDR2 FNYEAQ. Study-wide results and limits: The matching step, a VDJdb search, favored anti-spike CD8 responses and missed private and CD4 specificities.

The sample was whole blood. The source is an adult who was a healthcare worker with PCR-confirmed SARS-CoV-2 infection or an uninfected control (not recorded which). The chain employs TRBV7-6 and TRBJ2-1; 10 nucleotides align to TRBD2. As DNA, the CDR3 is TGTGCCAGCAGCCCCCGGACTAGCGGAACCTACAATGAGCAGTTCTTC. Translation gives CASSPRTSGTYNEQFF.